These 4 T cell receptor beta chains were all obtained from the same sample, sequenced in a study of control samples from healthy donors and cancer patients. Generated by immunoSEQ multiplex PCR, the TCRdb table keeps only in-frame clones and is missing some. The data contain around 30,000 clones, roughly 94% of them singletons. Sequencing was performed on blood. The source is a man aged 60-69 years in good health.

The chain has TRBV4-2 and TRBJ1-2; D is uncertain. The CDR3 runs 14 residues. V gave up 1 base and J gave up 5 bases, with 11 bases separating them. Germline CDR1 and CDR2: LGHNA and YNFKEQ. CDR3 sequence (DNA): TGTGCCAGCAGCCAAGCGATGGGAGAATATGGCTACACCTTC. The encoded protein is CASSQAMGEYGYTF.

The CDR3: CASSKRGDGNQPQHF. CDR3 nucleotides: TGTGCCAGCAGCAAACGGGGGGATGGGAATCAGCCCCAGCATTTT. V is TRBV21-1 and J is TRBJ1-5. TRBV21-1 is a pseudogene. The CDR3 contains 15 residues.

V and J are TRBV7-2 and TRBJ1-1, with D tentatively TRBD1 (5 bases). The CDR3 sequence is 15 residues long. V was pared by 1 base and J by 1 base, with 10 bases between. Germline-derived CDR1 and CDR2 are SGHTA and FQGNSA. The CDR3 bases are TGTGCCAGCAGCTTAGTCGGTGGGGGGAACACTGAAGCTTTCTTT. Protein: CASSLVGGGNTEAFF. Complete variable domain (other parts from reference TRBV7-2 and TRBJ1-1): GAGVSQSPSNKVTEKGKDVELRCDPISGHTALYWYRQSLGQGLEFLIYFQGNSAPDKSGLPSDRFSAERTGGSVSTLTIQRTQQEDSAVYLCASSLVGGGNTEAFFGQGTRLTVV.

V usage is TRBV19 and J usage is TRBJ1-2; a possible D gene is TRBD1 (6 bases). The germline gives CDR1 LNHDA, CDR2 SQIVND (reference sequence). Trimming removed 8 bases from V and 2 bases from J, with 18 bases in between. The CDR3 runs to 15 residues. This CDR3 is CASSLAGGTNYGYTF. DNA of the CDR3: TGTGCCAGTTCCCTAGCCGGGGGCACCAACTATGGCTACACCTTC.